This T cell receptor (beta chain) was recovered during a study of CD8 T cells in ankylosing spondylitis. CDR3 length equals 12 residues. From germline, CDR1 is SQVTM and CDR2 ANQGSEA. The ends lost 7 bases at V and 10 bases at J; junction bases unmatched: 10. It was by quantitative 5'-RACE with molecular barcodes that TCR beta libraries were made. TCRdb re-derived calls from the 5' RACE reads in MiXCR, one entry per CDR3 protein. This table holds 200,000 to 300,000 distinct CDR3 sequences, about 24% found once. Points from the study as a whole: Researchers report that disease-linked clones proved CD8+ and relatively rare in peripheral blood.

Remarks on this clonotype: Its antigen is as yet unknown.

Sample: blood, either unsorted or a sorted T cell fraction (not recorded which). The receptor was derived from a male donor with ankylosing spondylitis or in good health (not recorded which). V and J are TRBV29-1 and TRBJ1-1; 9 positions agree with TRBD1. CDR3 coding DNA: TGCAGCGCCCTTCGACAGGGGGTGCGAGCTTTCTTT. Translating gives CSALRQGVRAFF.